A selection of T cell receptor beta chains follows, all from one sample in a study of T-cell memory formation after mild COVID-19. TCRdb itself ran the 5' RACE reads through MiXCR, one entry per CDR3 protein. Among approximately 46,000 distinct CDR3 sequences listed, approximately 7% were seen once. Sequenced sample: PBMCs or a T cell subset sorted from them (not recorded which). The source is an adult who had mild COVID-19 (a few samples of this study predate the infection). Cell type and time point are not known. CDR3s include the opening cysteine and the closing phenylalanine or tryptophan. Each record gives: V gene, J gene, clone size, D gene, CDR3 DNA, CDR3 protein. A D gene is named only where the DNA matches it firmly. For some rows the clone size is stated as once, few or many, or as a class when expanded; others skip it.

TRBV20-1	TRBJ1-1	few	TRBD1	TGCAGTGCTAGAGCAGGGGGCGGGAACACTGAAGCTTTCTTT	CSARAGGGNTEAFF
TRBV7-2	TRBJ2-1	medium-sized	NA	TGTGCCAGCAGCTTAGGTCTAGCGCTGAGCTCCTACAATGAGCAGTTCTTC	CASSLGLALSSYNEQFF
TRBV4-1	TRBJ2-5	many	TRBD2	TGCGCCAGCAGCCCTGGGGGTATAGGACTAGGAGAGACCCAGTACTTC	CASSPGGIGLGETQYF
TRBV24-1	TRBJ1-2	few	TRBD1	TGTGCCACCAGTGAGCAGACAGGGGGCGGCTACACCTTC	CATSEQTGGGYTF
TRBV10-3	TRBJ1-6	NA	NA	TGTGCCATCAGTGATGGAGGGAATTCACCCCTCCACTTT	CAISDGGNSPLHF
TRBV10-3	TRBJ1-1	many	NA	TGTGCCATCAGTGAGTCACAGGATTTGAACACTGAAGCTTTCTTT	CAISESQDLNTEAFF
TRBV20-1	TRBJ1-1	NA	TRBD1	TGCAGTGCTGGACGACAGGGGGCCGTGGGTGAAGCTTTCTTT	CSAGRQGAVGEAFF
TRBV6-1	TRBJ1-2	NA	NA	TGTGCCAGCAGTGAATATCGGACCTCCGGTTATGGCTACACCTTC	CASSEYRTSGYGYTF
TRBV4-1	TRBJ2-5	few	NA	TGCGCCAGCAGCCAAGACTCTGGAGGGCAAGAGACCCAGTACTTC	CASSQDSGGQETQYF
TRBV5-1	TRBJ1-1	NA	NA	TGCGCCAGCAGCTTGACGACGGTGAACACTGAAGCTTTCTTT	CASSLTTVNTEAFF
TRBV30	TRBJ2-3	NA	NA	TGTGCCTGGACAGGGAAATCCACAGATACGCAGTATTTT	CAWTGKSTDTQYF
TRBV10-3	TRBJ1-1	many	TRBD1	TGTGCCATCAGAGGCGGTCCAGGGCGTGCCCGGGACAGCCCAGGGGGTGGTGGGGCTGAAGCTTTCTTT	CAIRGGPGRARDSPGGGGAEAFF
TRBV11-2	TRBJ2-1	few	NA	TGTGCCAGCAGCTTCCGGGGCAATGAGCAGTTCTTC	CASSFRGNEQFF
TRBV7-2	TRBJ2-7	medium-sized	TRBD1	TGTGCCAGCAGCTTAAGACAGGGGCTGAAAGAGCAGTACTTC	CASSLRQGLKEQYF
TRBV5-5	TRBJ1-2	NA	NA	TGTGCCAGCAGCTTGGAGGCAGGGCCTAACTATGGCTACACCTTC	CASSLEAGPNYGYTF
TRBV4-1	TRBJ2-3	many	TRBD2	TGCGCCAGCAGCCGTACCGGGACTCCCGGGGGGAGCACAGATACGCAGTATTTT	CASSRTGTPGGSTDTQYF
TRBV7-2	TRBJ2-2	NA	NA	TGTGCCAGCAGCTTGGGACGGTCGAACACCGGGGAGCTGTTTTTT	CASSLGRSNTGELFF
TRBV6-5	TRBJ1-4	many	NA	TGTGCCAGCAGAACAGGGACAACTAATGAAAAACTGTTTTTT	CASRTGTTNEKLFF
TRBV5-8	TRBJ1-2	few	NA	TGTGCCAGCAGCCCCCGGACACTTAACTATGGCTACACCTTC	CASSPRTLNYGYTF
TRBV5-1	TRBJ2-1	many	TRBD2	TGCGCCAGCAGCTTCCGCGGGAGCTCCTACAATGAGCAGTTCTTC	CASSFRGSSYNEQFF
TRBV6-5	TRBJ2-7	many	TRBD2	TGTGCCAGCCAGGAGGGGACTAGCAGTTACGAGCAGTACTTC	CASQEGTSSYEQYF
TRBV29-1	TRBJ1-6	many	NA	TGCAGCGTCCGCTTCGTGGGTGGTAATTCACCCCTCCACTTT	CSVRFVGGNSPLHF
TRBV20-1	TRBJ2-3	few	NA	TGCAGTGCCTCTGGCGGGACGGATCAGTATTTT	CSASGGTDQYF
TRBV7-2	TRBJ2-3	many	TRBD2	TGTGCCAGCAGCTTAGTTTGGGGAGGGCCAGACACAGATACGCAGTATTTT	CASSLVWGGPDTDTQYF
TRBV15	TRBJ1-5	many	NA	TGTGCCACCACCACAGGTTATACGAATCAGCCCCAGCATTTT	CATTTGYTNQPQHF
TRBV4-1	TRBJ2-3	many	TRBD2	TGCGCCAGCAGCCCACTAGCGGGGGAGCAGTATTTT	CASSPLAGEQYF
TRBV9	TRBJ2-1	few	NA	TGTGCCAGCAGCGTAGGACAGGTGGACAATGAGCAGTTCTTC	CASSVGQVDNEQFF
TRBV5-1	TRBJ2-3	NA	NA	TGCGCCAGCAGCCAAGGCGGGTGGGGCGGAGGGTCCCCAGATACGCAGTATTTT	CASSQGGWGGGSPDTQYF
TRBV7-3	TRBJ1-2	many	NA	TGTGCCAGCAGCTTAGGAGAATCAGGGCATGGCTACACCTTC	CASSLGESGHGYTF
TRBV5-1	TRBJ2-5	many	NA	TGCGCCAGCAGTCCCCGTAAAGGTGGAGAGACCCAGTACTTC	CASSPRKGGETQYF
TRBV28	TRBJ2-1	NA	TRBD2	TGTGCCAGCAGACCGGGAGGGTACAATGAGCAGTTCTTC	CASRPGGYNEQFF
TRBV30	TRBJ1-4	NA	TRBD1	TGTGCCTGGAACCAGGGACAGGGATATGAAAAACTGTTTTTT	CAWNQGQGYEKLFF
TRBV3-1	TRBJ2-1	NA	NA	TGTGCCAGCAGCCAAGGATGGGACAATGAGCAGTTCTTC	CASSQGWDNEQFF
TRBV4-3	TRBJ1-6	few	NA	TGCGCCAGCAGCCAAGATCTCCAAGGGGCGGTCGACTATAATTCACCCCTCCACTTT	CASSQDLQGAVDYNSPLHF
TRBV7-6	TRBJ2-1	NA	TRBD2	TGTGCCAGCAGCTCTAAGACTAGCGGGAGCTCCTACAATGAGCAGTTCTTC	CASSSKTSGSSYNEQFF